This is a list of T cell receptor beta chains from one sample in a study of T cell responses to AZD1222 COVID-19 vaccine. The assay was immunoSEQ multiplex PCR, and TCRdb's table has in-frame clones only and misses some. The sample includes around 150,000 clones. The sequenced sample consisted of peripheral blood. All receptors come from an adult in good health. The CDR3 runs from the conserved cysteine through the conserved F or W. The D gene is left open where the match is weak.

CASSQVGGTDIFYGYTF | TGCGCCAGCAGCCAAGTGGGGGGGACAGATATTTTCTATGGCTACACCTTC | TRBV4-1 | TRBD1 | TRBJ1-2
CASNFERQGNTGELFF | TGTGCCAGCAACTTCGAGAGACAGGGGAACACCGGGGAGCTGTTTTTT | TRBV5-4 | TRBD1 | TRBJ2-2
CASSSGGAQYF | TGTGCCAGCAGTTCCGGGGGGGCCCAGTACTTC | TRBV27 | TRBD2 | TRBJ2-5
CAWSGDSEQPQHF | TGTGCCTGGAGTGGGGACAGTGAGCAGCCCCAGCATTTT | TRBV30 | TRBD1 | TRBJ1-5
CASSMRASGNTIYF | TGTGCCAGTAGTATGAGGGCCTCTGGAAACACCATATATTTT | TRBV19 | - | TRBJ1-3
CASSISGGAQETQYF | TGTGCCAGCAGTATCAGCGGGGGGGCCCAAGAGACCCAGTACTTC | TRBV6-5 | TRBD2 | TRBJ2-5
CASSIWGTEAFF | TGTGCCAGTAGTATTTGGGGCACTGAAGCTTTCTTT | TRBV19 | - | TRBJ1-1
CASSVATDNSPLHF | TGTGCCAGCAGCGTAGCGACGGATAATTCACCCCTCCACTTT | TRBV9 | - | TRBJ1-6
CATNPTESGEQFF | TGTGCCACCAATCCCACCGAATCTGGTGAGCAGTTCTTC | TRBV2 | - | TRBJ2-1
CASSSTGSSYEQYF | TGTGCCAGCAGCTCCACAGGGTCCTCCTACGAGCAGTACTTC | TRBV7-3 | - | TRBJ2-7
CASSLLSAGTNTEAFF | TGCGCCAGCAGCCTCCTGTCGGCAGGGACGAACACTGAAGCTTTCTTT | TRBV4-1 | - | TRBJ1-1
CASSRTGPSNYGYTF | TGCGCCAGCAGCCGGACAGGGCCGTCTAACTATGGCTACACCTTC | TRBV4-3 | TRBD1 | TRBJ1-2
CASSLRLPAAYNEQFF | TGTGCCAGCAGCTTGAGACTCCCAGCAGCGTACAATGAGCAGTTCTTC | TRBV11-2 | - | TRBJ2-1
CASSSGNYGYTF | TGTGCCAGCAGCTCCGGAAACTATGGCTACACCTTC | TRBV7-9 | - | TRBJ1-2
CASSSRTGLETQYF | TGTGCCAGCAGCTCCCGGACAGGGTTGGAGACCCAGTACTTC | TRBV5-4 | TRBD1 | TRBJ2-5
CASSGQGSLSAGYTF | TGTGCCAGCTCGGGACAGGGGTCCCTTTCGGCGGGCTACACCTTC | TRBV18 | TRBD1 | TRBJ1-2
CASSQDRGGTQYF | TGTGCCAGCAGCCAAGATCGGGGGGGCACGCAGTATTTT | TRBV3-1/TRBV3-2 | TRBD2 | TRBJ2-3
CASSRSGGERYF | TGTGCCAGCAGCCGTAGCGGGGGCGAACGGTATTTT | TRBV6-5 | TRBD2 | TRBJ2-3
CASSPDRAGVPQHF | TGTGCCAGCAGTCCCGACAGGGCCGGAGTGCCCCAGCATTTT | TRBV2 | TRBD1 | TRBJ1-5
CASSPISEGGNEKLFF | TGTGCCAGCAGCCCGATATCGGAGGGAGGTAATGAAAAACTGTTTTTT | TRBV27 | - | TRBJ1-4
CASIDTTGTNYGYTF | TGTGCCAGCATAGACACCACGGGCACTAACTATGGCTACACCTTC | TRBV2 | - | TRBJ1-2
CASSLALRAEAFF | TGTGCCAGCAGTTTAGCGCTAAGGGCTGAAGCTTTCTTT | TRBV12-3/TRBV12-4 | - | TRBJ1-1
CASRKNYEQYF | TGTGCCAGTAGAAAAAACTACGAGCAGTACTTC | TRBV19 | - | TRBJ2-7
CASSRPDRGPTEAFF | TGTGCCAGCAGCCGCCCCGACAGGGGGCCTACTGAAGCTTTCTTT | TRBV7-2 | TRBD1 | TRBJ1-1
CASLRGKGISNQPQHF | TGTGCCAGCCTTCGGGGCAAGGGGATTAGCAATCAGCCCCAGCATTTT | TRBV28 | - | TRBJ1-5
CASSQSQDPSTDTQYF | TGTGCCAGCAGCCAATCTCAGGACCCAAGCACAGATACGCAGTATTTT | TRBV3-1/TRBV3-2 | - | TRBJ2-3
CASSGLRNTEAFF | TGTGCCAGCTCGGGACTTAGGAACACTGAAGCTTTCTTT | TRBV7-2 | - | TRBJ1-1
CASSIPGALNEQYF | TGTGCCAGTAGTATTCCGGGGGCGCTTAACGAGCAGTACTTC | TRBV19 | - | TRBJ2-7
CASGDSSGNTIYF | TGTGCCAGCGGGGATAGCTCTGGAAACACCATATATTTT | TRBV6-5 | - | TRBJ1-3
CASSLEGTSGNTIYF | TGTGCCAGCAGCTTGGAAGGGACCTCTGGAAACACCATATATTTT | TRBV5-4 | - | TRBJ1-3
CASSSSYNYGYTF | TGTGCCAGCAGTTCCTCCTATAACTATGGCTACACCTTC | TRBV6-5 | - | TRBJ1-2
CASSPTGLSYGYTF | TGTGCCAGCAGCCCCACGGGATTATCCTATGGCTACACCTTC | TRBV9 | - | TRBJ1-2
CASSFTDVNTEAFF | TGCGCCAGCAGCTTTACCGACGTGAACACTGAAGCTTTCTTT | TRBV5-1 | - | TRBJ1-1
CASNQNWVVSGANVLTF | TGTGCCAGTAATCAAAATTGGGTGGTCTCTGGGGCCAACGTCCTGACTTTC | TRBV19 | - | TRBJ2-6
CASNPGGATWGEQYF | TGTGCCAGCAACCCGGGTGGGGCGACTTGGGGCGAGCAGTACTTC | TRBV7-9 | - | TRBJ2-7
CASSTTGVLGYTF | TGTGCCAGCAGCACCACAGGGGTGCTTGGCTACACCTTC | TRBV6-5 | TRBD1 | TRBJ1-2
CASSFMGRGPYEQYF | TGTGCCAGCAGCTTCATGGGACGCGGTCCCTACGAGCAGTACTTC | TRBV7-6 | - | TRBJ2-7
CASSPWDGPYGYTF | TGTGCCAGTAGTCCCTGGGACGGCCCTTATGGCTACACCTTC | TRBV19 | - | TRBJ1-2
CASSRLAGFDEQFF | TGTGCCAGCAGTCGACTAGCGGGGTTCGATGAGCAGTTCTTC | TRBV6-6 | TRBD2 | TRBJ2-1
CASSQVGGARYDTQYF | TGTGCCAGCAGCCAAGTGGGAGGGGCCCGGTACGATACGCAGTATTTT | TRBV4-2 | TRBD2 | TRBJ2-3
CAWSRGPVYGYTF | TGTGCCTGGAGTAGGGGGCCGGTCTATGGCTACACCTTC | TRBV30 | TRBD1 | TRBJ1-2
CASSLDRSNSPLHF | TGTGCCAGCAGTTTAGACAGGTCTAATTCACCCCTCCACTTT | TRBV28 | - | TRBJ1-6
CASSLAGFGNTIYF | TGTGCCAGCAGCTTAGCTGGCTTCGGAAACACCATATATTTT | TRBV11-2 | - | TRBJ1-3
CASSYSRDDTGELFF | TGTGCCAGCAGTTACAGCAGGGACGACACCGGGGAGCTGTTTTTT | TRBV6-5 | - | TRBJ2-2
CAWSGESTDTQYF | TGTGCCTGGAGTGGGGAGTCCACAGATACGCAGTATTTT | TRBV30 | - | TRBJ2-3
CAWRRGLATEAFF | TGTGCCTGGAGGAGGGGGCTTGCCACTGAAGCTTTCTTT | TRBV30 | TRBD1 | TRBJ1-1
CAWSVGSGLPNTQYF | TGTGCCTGGAGTGTAGGTAGCGGCCTACCTAATACGCAGTATTTT | TRBV30 | - | TRBJ2-3
CASSLGPYYGYTF | TGTGCCAGCAGTCTTGGGCCCTACTATGGCTACACCTTC | TRBV2 | - | TRBJ1-2
CASSLWGRSSPLHF | TGTGCCAGCAGTTTATGGGGGCGTAGTTCACCCCTCCACTTT | TRBV28 | - | TRBJ1-6
CAWSEDSNQPQHF | TGTGCCTGGTCCGAGGATAGCAATCAGCCCCAGCATTTT | TRBV30 | - | TRBJ1-5